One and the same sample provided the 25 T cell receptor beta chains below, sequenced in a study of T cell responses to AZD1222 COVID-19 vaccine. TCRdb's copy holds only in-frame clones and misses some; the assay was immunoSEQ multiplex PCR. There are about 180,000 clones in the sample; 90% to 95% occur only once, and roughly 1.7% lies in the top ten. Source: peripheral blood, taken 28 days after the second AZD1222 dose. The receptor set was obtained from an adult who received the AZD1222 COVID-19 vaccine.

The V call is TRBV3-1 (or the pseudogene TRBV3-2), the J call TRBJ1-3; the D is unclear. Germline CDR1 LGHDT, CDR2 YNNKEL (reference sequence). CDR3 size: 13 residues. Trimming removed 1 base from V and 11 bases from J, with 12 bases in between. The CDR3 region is CASSQGGASAIYF. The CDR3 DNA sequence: TGTGCCAGCAGCCAAGGCGGCGCCTCGGCCATATATTTT.

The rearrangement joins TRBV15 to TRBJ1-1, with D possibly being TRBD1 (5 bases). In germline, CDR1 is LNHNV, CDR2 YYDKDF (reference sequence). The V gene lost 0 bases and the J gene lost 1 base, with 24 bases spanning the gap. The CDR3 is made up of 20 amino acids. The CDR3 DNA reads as TGTGCCACCAGCAGAGAGAAGACAGAGGCCTTATGGGTATGGAACACTGAAGCTTTCTTT. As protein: CATSREKTEALWVWNTEAFF.

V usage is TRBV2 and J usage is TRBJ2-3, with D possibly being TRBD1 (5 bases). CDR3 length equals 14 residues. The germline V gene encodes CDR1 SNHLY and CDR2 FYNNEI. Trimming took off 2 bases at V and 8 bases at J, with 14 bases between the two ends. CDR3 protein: CASSERQGQFTQYF. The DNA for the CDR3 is TGTGCCAGCAGTGAACGGCAGGGTCAGTTTACGCAGTATTTT.

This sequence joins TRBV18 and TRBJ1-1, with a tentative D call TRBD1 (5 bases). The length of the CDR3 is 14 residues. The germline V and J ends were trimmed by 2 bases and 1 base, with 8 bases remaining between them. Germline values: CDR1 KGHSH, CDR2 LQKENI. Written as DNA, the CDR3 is TGTGCCAGCTCACCATACGGGGGGAACACTGAAGCTTTCTTT. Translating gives CASSPYGGNTEAFF.

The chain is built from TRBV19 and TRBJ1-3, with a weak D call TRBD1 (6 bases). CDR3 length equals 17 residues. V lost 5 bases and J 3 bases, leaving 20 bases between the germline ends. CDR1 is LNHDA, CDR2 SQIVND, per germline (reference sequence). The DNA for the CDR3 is TGTGCCAGTAGTCATTCACAAGCAGGGGCACGTGGAAACACCATATATTTT. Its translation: CASSHSQAGARGNTIYF. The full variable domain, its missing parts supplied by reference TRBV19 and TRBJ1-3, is DGGITQSPKYLFRKEGQNVTLSCEQNLNHDAMYWYRQDPGQGLRLIYYSQIVNDFQKGDIAEGYSVSREKKESFPLTVTSAQKNPTAFYLCASSHSQAGARGNTIYFGEGSWLTVV.

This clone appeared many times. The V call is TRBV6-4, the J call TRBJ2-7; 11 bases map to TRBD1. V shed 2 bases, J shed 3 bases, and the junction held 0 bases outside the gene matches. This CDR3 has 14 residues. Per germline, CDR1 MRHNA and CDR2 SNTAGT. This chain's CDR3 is CASSDGTGGYEQYF. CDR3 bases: TGTGCCAGCAGTGACGGGACAGGGGGCTACGAGCAGTACTTC.

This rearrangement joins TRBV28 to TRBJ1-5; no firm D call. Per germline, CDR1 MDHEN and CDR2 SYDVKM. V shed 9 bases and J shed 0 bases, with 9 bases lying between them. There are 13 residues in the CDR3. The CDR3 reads CASEDISNQPQHF. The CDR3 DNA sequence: TGTGCCAGTGAGGATATTAGCAATCAGCCCCAGCATTTT.

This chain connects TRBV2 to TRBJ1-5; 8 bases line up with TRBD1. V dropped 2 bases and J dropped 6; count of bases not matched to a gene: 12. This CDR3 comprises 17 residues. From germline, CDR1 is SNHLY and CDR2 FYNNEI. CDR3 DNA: TGTGCCAGCAGTGAAAGGTCGGGCAGGGGGCTGGGTCAGCCCCAGCATTTT. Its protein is CASSERSGRGLGQPQHF.

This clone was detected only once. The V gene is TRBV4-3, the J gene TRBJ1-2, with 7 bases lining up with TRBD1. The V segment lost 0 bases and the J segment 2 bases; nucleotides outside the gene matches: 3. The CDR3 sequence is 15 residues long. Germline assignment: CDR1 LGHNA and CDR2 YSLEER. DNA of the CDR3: TGCGCCAGCAGCCAAGACAGGGGGACCAACTATGGCTACACCTTC. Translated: CASSQDRGTNYGYTF.

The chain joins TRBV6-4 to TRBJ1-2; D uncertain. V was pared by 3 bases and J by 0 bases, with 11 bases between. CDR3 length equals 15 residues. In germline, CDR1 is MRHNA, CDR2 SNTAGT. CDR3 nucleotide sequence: TGTGCCAGCAGTGAATCAGCACGAGCTAACTATGGCTACACCTTC. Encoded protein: CASSESARANYGYTF.

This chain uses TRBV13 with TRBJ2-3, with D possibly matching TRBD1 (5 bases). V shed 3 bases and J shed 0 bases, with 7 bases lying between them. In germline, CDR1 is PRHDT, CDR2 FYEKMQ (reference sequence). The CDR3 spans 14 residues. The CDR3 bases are TGTGCCAGCAGCTTCCAGGGTAGCACAGATACGCAGTATTTT. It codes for CASSFQGSTDTQYF.

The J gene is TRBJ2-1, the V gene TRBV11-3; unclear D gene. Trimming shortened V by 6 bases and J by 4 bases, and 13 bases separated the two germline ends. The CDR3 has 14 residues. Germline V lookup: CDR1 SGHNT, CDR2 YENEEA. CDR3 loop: CASSLSTDYNEQFF. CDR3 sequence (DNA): TGTGCCAGCAGTCTCTCGACGGATTACAATGAGCAGTTCTTC.

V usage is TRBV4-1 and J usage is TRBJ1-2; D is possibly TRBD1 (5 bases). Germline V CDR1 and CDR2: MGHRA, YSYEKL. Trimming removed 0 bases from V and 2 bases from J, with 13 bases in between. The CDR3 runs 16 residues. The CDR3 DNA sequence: TGCGCCAGCAGCCAAGAAGGGGCAGGAAGGAACTATGGCTACACCTTC. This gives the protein CASSQEGAGRNYGYTF.

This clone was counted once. The CDR3 region is CASSWTAGELFF. In DNA, the CDR3 is TGCGCCAGCAGCTGGACAGCCGGGGAGCTGTTTTTT. The chain employs TRBV5-1 and TRBJ2-2; D perhaps matches TRBD1 (6 bases). The CDR3 sequence is 12 residues long. The germline CDR1 and CDR2 sequences are SGHRS and YFSETQ. V was cut by 3 bases and J by 6 bases, with 6 bases left in between.

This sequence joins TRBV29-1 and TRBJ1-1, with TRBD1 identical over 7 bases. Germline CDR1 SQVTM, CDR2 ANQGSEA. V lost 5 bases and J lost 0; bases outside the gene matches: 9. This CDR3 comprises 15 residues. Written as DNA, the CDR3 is TGCAGCGTTTATCTAAGGACAGGCTTGAACACTGAAGCTTTCTTT. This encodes CSVYLRTGLNTEAFF.

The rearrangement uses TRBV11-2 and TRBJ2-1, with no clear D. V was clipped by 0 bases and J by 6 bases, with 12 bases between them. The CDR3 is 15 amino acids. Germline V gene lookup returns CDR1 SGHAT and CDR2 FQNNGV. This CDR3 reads CASSLEGPGPNEQFF. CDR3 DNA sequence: TGTGCCAGCAGCTTAGAAGGGCCAGGTCCCAATGAGCAGTTCTTC.

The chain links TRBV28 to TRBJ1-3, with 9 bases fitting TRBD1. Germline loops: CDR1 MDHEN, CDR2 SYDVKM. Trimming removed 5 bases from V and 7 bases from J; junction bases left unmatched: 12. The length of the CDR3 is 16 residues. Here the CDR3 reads CASSPAAGTGTNTIYF. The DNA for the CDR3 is TGTGCCAGCAGTCCCGCGGCGGGGACAGGGACGAACACCATATATTTT.

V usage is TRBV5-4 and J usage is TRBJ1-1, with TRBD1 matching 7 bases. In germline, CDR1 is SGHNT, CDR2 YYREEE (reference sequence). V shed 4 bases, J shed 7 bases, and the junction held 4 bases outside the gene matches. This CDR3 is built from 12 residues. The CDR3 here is CASSPTGYEAFF. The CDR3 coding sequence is TGTGCCAGCAGCCCGACAGGGTATGAAGCTTTCTTT.

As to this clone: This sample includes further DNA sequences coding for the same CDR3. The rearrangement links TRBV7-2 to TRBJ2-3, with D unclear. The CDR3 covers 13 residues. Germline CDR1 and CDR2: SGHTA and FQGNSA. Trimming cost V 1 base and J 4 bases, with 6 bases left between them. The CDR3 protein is CASSLVLADTQYF. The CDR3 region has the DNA TGTGCCAGCAGCTTAGTTCTGGCAGATACGCAGTATTTT. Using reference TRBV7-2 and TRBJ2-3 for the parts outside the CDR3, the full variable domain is GAGVSQSPSNKVTEKGKDVELRCDPISGHTALYWYRQSLGQGLEFLIYFQGNSAPDKSGLPSDRFSAERTGGSVSTLTIQRTQQEDSAVYLCASSLVLADTQYFGPGTRLTVL.

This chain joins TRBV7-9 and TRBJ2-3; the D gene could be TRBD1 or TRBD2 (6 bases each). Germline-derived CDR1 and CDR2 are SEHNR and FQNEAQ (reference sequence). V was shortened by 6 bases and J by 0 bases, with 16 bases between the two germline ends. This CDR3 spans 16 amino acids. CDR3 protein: CASSQSRGASTDTQYF. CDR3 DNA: TGTGCCAGCAGTCAAAGTAGGGGGGCTAGCACAGATACGCAGTATTTT.

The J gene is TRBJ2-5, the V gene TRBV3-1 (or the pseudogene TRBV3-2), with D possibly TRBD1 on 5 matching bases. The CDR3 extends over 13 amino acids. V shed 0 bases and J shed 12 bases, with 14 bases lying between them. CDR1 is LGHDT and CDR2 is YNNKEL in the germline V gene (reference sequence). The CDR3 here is CASSQDSGLSKYF. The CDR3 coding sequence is TGTGCCAGCAGCCAAGATTCAGGGTTGTCAAAGTACTTC.

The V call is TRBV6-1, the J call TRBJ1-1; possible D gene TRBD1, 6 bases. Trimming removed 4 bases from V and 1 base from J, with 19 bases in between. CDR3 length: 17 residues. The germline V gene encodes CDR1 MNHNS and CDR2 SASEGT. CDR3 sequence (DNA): TGTGCCAGCAGTGCTGTCCTTCACCTGGGACAGAACACTGAAGCTTTCTTT. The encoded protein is CASSAVLHLGQNTEAFF.

CDR3 coding DNA: TGTGCCAGCAACTTCCAGATGGGCGTTGAAGCTTTCTTT. Protein product: CASNFQMGVEAFF. The chain recombines TRBV11-2 with TRBJ1-1, with D hard to call. Germline CDR1 SGHAT, CDR2 FQNNGV. This CDR3 has 13 amino acids. V dropped 7 bases and J dropped 7 bases, with 16 bases sitting between them.

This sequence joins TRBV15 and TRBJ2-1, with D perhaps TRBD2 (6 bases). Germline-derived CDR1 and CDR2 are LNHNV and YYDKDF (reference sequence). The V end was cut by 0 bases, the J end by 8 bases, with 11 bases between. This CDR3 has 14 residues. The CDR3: CATSRERGFHEQFF. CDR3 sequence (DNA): TGTGCCACCAGCAGAGAGCGGGGTTTTCATGAGCAGTTCTTC.

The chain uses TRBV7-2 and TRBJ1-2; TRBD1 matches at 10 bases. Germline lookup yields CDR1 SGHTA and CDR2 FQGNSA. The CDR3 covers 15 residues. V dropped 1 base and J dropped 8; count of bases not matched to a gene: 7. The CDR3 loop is CASSLERQGARGYTF. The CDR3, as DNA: TGTGCCAGCAGCTTAGAACGACAGGGGGCGCGGGGCTACACCTTC.